Presented here are 5 T cell receptor beta chains from one specimen sequenced in a study of graft-versus-host responses after intestinal transplantation. Clones were read by immunoSEQ multiplex PCR, and TCRdb kept only the in-frame ones, dropping some. The sample consists of approximately 37,000 clones, over 85% of them appearing once. The sample was PBMCs, taken almost 270 days after transplant. The source is a human patient who received an intestinal transplant, so some T cells may come from the graft donor.

This sequence joins TRBV9 and TRBJ1-2; weak D call: TRBD1 (6 bases). V was cut by 2 bases and J by 3 bases, with 14 bases left in between. Per germline, CDR1 SGDLS and CDR2 YYNGEE. This CDR3 is built from 15 residues. The CDR3 protein is CASSVTGTDYYGYTF. The CDR3 DNA follows: TGTGCCAGCAGCGTTACAGGGACTGATTACTATGGCTACACCTTC.

V and J are TRBV9 and TRBJ2-3; D call uncertain. The germline V gene encodes CDR1 SGDLS and CDR2 YYNGEE. V shed 3 bases and J shed 14 bases, with 16 bases lying between them. The CDR3 contains 12 residues. The CDR3 DNA reads TGTGCCAGCAGCGCCTCGGGCGGCCCCCCGTATTTT. Translated: CASSASGGPPYF. Variable domain in full (rest from reference TRBV9 and TRBJ2-3): DSGVTQTPKHLITATGQRVTLRCSPRSGDLSVYWYQQSLDQGLQFLIQYYNGEERAKGNILERFSAQQFPDLHSELNLSSLELGDSALYFCASSASGGPPYFGPGTRLTVL.

The J gene is TRBJ1-4, the V gene TRBV6-1; D possibly corresponds to TRBD1 (5 bases). Per the germline V gene, CDR1 is MNHNS and CDR2 is SASEGT. The CDR3 spans 16 residues. Deletions cut 4 bases from V and 2 bases from J, with 14 bases between. As DNA, the CDR3 is TGTGCCAGCAGTGGAGGGGTTAGGCGGACTAATGAAAAACTGTTTTTT. Residues: CASSGGVRRTNEKLFF.

The chain combines TRBV18 with TRBJ2-7; a possible D gene is TRBD1 (5 bases). The V end was cut by 3 bases, the J end by 9 bases, with 12 bases between. The CDR3 is 12 amino acids. In germline, CDR1 is KGHSH, CDR2 LQKENI. CDR3 region: CASSPQTARQYF. DNA for the CDR3: TGTGCCAGCTCACCTCAGACAGCGCGGCAGTACTTC.

The rearrangement uses TRBV7-7 and TRBJ1-6; tentatively, D is TRBD1 (6 bases). The V gene's germline CDR1 is SSHAT and CDR2 FNYEAQ (reference sequence). Trimming pared 4 bases from V and 7 bases from J, leaving 11 bases between. This CDR3 has 14 amino acids. As DNA, the CDR3 is TGTGCCAGCAGCTCCGGACAGCCAAATTCACCCCTCCACTTT. Encoded protein: CASSSGQPNSPLHF.